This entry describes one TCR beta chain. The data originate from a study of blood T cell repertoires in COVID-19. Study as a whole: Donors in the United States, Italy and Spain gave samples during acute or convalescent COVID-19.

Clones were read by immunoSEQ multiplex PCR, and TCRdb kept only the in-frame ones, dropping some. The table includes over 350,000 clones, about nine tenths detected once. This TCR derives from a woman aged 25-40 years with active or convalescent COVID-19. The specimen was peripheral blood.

The CDR3 sequence: CASSLSGAGYNEQFF. CDR3 in DNA: TGTGCCAGCAGCTTATCAGGGGCTGGGTACAATGAGCAGTTCTTC. The gene calls are TRBV5-4 and TRBJ2-1, with a possible D match to TRBD1 (6 bases). The ends were cut back, 2 bases at V and 4 bases at J, with 13 bases in the middle. CDR1 SGHNT and CDR2 YYREEE come from the germline V gene (reference sequence). This CDR3 contains 15 residues.